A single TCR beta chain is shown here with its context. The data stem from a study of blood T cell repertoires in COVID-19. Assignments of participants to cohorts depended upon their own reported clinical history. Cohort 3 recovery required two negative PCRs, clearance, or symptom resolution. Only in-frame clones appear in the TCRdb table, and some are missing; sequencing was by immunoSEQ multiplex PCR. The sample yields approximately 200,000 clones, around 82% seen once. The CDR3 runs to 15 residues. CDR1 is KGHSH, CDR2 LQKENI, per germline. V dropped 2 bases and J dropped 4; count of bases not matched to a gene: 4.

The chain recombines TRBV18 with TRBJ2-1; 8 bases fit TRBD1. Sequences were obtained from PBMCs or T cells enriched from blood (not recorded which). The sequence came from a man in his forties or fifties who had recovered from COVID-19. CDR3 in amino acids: CASSPGTGTYNEQFF. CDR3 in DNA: TGTGCCAGCTCACCAGGGACAGGCACTTACAATGAGCAGTTCTTC.